What follows is one TCR beta chain and its context. Different DNA sequences within this sample yield the same CDR3. The data stem from a study of shared clonotypes between healthy human individuals. A deep-level run was used for the assay. TCRdb's table, derived via immunoSEQ multiplex PCR, lists solely in-frame clones and lacks some. Found here are 2.3 million or so clones, about 92% of them singletons; the top ten hold 0.35% to 0.45%. The origin of this receptor is a man aged 18 to 29 in good health. Some clones in this sample may be carry-over from other donors' samples. The sample consisted of naive CD4+ T cells from PBMCs. Subset described: CD45RA+ positively selected.

CDR3: CASSPRTDNTEAFF. The CDR3 bases are TGTGCCAGCTCACCACGGACCGACAACACTGAAGCTTTCTTT. This sequence joins TRBV18 and TRBJ1-1; D gene unclear. V shed 1 base and J shed 2 bases, with 8 bases lying between them. Germline V gene lookup returns CDR1 KGHSH and CDR2 LQKENI. This CDR3 has 14 residues.